Reported below is one TCR beta chain. Its matching antigen is unknown. From germline, CDR1 is KGHSH and CDR2 LQKENI. This CDR3 region has 11 residues. The V and J ends lost 7 bases and 8 bases respectively, with 11 bases between them. The sample comes from a study of T cell responses to AZD1222 COVID-19 vaccine. Whole-study results and caveats: Spike-specific TCR breadth rose after two AZD1222 doses, and depth rose as well. Researchers report vaccine-associated CD4 TCRs spanning spike, with dominance at 160-218 and 743-854. Clonal diversity may have been underestimated in mostly white British donors. Only a handful of AZD1222 recipients, roughly six in all, had baseline seropositivity.

Measured with immunoSEQ multiplex PCR; TCRdb has only the in-frame clones, and not every one. The sample shows about 100,000 clones, almost 85% of them seen only once. The sample here was peripheral blood, taken on day 0 of AZD1222 vaccination. The TCR sequence derives from an adult in good health. This chain connects TRBV18 to TRBJ1-1; weak D call: TRBD1 (5 bases). CDR3 nucleotide sequence: TGTGCCAGCTGGCAGGGCAGGGAAGCTTTCTTT. It is translated as CASWQGREAFF.